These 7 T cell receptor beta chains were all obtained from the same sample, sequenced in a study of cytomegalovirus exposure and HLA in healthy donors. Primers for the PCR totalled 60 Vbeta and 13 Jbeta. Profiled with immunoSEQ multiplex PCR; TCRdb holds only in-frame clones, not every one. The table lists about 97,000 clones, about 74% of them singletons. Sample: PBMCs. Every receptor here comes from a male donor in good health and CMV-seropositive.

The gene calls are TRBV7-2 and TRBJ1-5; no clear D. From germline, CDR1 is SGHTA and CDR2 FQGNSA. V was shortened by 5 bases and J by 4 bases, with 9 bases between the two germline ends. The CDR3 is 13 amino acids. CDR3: CASSREVNQPQHF. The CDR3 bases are TGTGCCAGCAGCCGTGAGGTTAATCAGCCCCAGCATTTT. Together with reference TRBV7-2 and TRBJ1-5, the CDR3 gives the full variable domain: GAGVSQSPSNKVTEKGKDVELRCDPISGHTALYWYRQSLGQGLEFLIYFQGNSAPDKSGLPSDRFSAERTGGSVSTLTIQRTQQEDSAVYLCASSREVNQPQHFGDGTRLSIL.

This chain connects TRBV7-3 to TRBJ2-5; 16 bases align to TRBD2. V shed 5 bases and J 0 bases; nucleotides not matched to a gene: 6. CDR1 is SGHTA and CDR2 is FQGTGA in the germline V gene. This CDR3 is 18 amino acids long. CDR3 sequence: CASSKGLAGGPDQETQYF. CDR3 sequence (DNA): TGTGCCAGCAGCAAGGGACTAGCGGGAGGGCCCGACCAAGAGACCCAGTACTTC.

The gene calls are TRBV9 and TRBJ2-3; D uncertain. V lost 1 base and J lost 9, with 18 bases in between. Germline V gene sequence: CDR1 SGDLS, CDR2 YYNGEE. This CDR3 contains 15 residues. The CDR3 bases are TGTGCCAGCAGCGTATCAAGCTCCGGTGTACGGACGCAGTATTTT. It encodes CASSVSSSGVRTQYF.

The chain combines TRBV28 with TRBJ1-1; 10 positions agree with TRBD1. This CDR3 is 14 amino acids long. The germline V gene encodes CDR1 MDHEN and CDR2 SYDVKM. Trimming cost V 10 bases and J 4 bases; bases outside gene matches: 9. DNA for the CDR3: TGTGCCATCCAATTCCGGACAGGGGGCACTGAAGCTTTCTTT. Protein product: CAIQFRTGGTEAFF.

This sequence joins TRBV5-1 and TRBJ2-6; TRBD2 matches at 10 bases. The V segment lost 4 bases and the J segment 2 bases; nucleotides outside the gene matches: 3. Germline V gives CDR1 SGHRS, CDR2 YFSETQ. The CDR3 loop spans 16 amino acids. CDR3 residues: CASSVLAGAGANVLTF. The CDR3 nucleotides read TGCGCCAGCAGCGTTCTAGCGGGAGCTGGGGCCAACGTCCTGACTTTC.

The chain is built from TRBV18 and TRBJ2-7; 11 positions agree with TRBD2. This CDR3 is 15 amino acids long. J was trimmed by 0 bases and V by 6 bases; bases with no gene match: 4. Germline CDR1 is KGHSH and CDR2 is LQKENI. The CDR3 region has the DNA TGTGCCAGCTCGCGGACTAGCGGGCTCTCCTACGAGCAGTACTTC. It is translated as CASSRTSGLSYEQYF.

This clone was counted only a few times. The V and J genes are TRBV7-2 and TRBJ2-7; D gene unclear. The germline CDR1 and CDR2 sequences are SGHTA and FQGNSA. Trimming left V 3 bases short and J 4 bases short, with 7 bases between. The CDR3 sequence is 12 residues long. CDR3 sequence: CASSFSRYEQYF. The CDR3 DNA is TGTGCCAGCAGCTTCTCTAGGTACGAGCAGTACTTC.